These 25 T cell receptor beta chains were all obtained from the same sample, sequenced in a study of T cell repertoires in cytomegalovirus infection. No antigen has been identified for these receptors. TCRdb independently ran MiXCR on the reads; one entry per CDR3 protein. The sample includes roughly 800,000 distinct CDR3 sequences, about 28% of them seen just once. The specimen was cultured CD8+ T cells from PBMCs, collected from culture after CMV antigen stimulation. The receptors shown here come from a human donor in good health (CMV status not recorded). Some clones in this sample may be carry-over from other donors' samples.

This sequence joins TRBV23-1 and TRBJ2-1; D possibly uses TRBD1 or TRBD2 (5 bases each). TRBV23-1 falls under the ORF class, with uncertain function. This CDR3 contains 14 residues. Trimming pared 6 bases from V and 5 bases from J, leaving 14 bases between. CDR3 in amino acids: CASSARGGNNEQFF. The CDR3 coding sequence is TGCGCCAGCAGCGCCCGTGGGGGAAACAATGAGCAGTTCTTC.

V gene TRBV20-1 combines with J gene TRBJ1-1; tentatively, D is TRBD1 (5 bases). V lost 1 base to trimming and J lost 3 bases, with 9 bases between them. The CDR3 is 13 amino acids. The germline gives CDR1 DFQATT, CDR2 SNEGSKA (reference sequence). The CDR3: CSARGAGHTEAFF. For the CDR3, the DNA is TGCAGTGCTAGAGGGGCAGGGCACACTGAAGCTTTCTTT.

The chain couples TRBV7-2 to TRBJ1-1, with D possibly TRBD1 on 6 matching bases. From germline, CDR1 is SGHTA and CDR2 FQGNSA. The CDR3 covers 14 residues. The germline V and J ends were trimmed by 0 bases and 5 bases, with 10 bases remaining between them. The CDR3: CASSLAGARTEAFF. The CDR3 DNA is TGTGCCAGCAGCTTAGCGGGGGCGAGGACTGAAGCTTTCTTT.

This clonotype was seen repeatedly, ten times or more. The V and J genes are TRBV7-8 and TRBJ2-4; either TRBD1 or TRBD2 may supply D (5 bases each). The CDR3 spans 15 residues. Germline V gene sequence: CDR1 SGHVS, CDR2 FQNEAQ. Trimming took off 5 bases at V and 4 bases at J, with 15 bases between the two ends. CDR3 sequence: CASSPYLGTKNIQYF. The DNA for the CDR3 is TGTGCCAGCAGCCCCTATCTAGGGACGAAAAACATTCAGTACTTC.

This clonotype was counted between two and nine times. The chain has TRBV27 and TRBJ1-5; 8 positions agree with TRBD1. This CDR3 is built from 14 residues. CDR1 MNHEY and CDR2 SMNVEV come from the germline V gene (reference sequence). Trimming took 5 bases from V and 6 from J; bases not matched to a gene: 6. The DNA of the CDR3 is TGTGCCAGCAGTACTGGACAGGGTGGTCAGCCCCAGCATTTT. Its protein is CASSTGQGGQPQHF.

The chain couples TRBV20-1 to TRBJ2-1; TRBD2 matches at 11 bases. The CDR3 spans 16 residues. The J segment lost 5 bases and the V segment lost 3 bases, leaving 9 bases of the junction unmatched. Germline V gives CDR1 DFQATT, CDR2 SNEGSKA (reference sequence). CDR3 DNA sequence: TGCAGTGCTAGGGAGCTAGCGGGGGGTATGAACAATGAGCAGTTCTTC. Its protein product is CSARELAGGMNNEQFF.

The chain couples TRBV7-9 to TRBJ2-3, with D tentatively TRBD1 or TRBD2 (5 bases each). The CDR3 consists of 14 residues. Trimming took 11 bases from V and 5 from J, leaving 20 bases between them. Germline V gene lookup returns CDR1 SEHNR and CDR2 FQNEAQ (reference sequence). CDR3 region: CAGSRDLPRDTQYF. As DNA, the CDR3 is TGTGCCGGATCCCGGGACCTGCCACGAGATACGCAGTATTTT.

The CDR3 loop reads CASSITSTDTQYF. The CDR3, as DNA: TGTGCCAGCAGTATCACAAGCACAGATACGCAGTATTTT. The chain has TRBV12-3 or TRBV12-4 and TRBJ2-3; D is undetermined. CDR3 length: 13 residues. Trimming removed 5 bases at V and 0 bases at J, with 6 bases between.

This clonotype appeared a single time. This may come from a read error, since a much larger clone is one base off. The rearrangement joins TRBV7-6 to TRBJ2-7; 7 bases match TRBD2. The germline V gene encodes CDR1 SGHVS and CDR2 FNYEAQ. The CDR3 is 15 amino acids. V was clipped by 3 bases and J by 0 bases; unmatched bases: 5. The DNA of the CDR3 is TGTGCCAGCAGCTTCAAAGCGGGGCACTCCTACGAGCAGTACTTC. Translating gives CASSFKAGHSYEQYF.

The CDR3 sequence is CASSIPRGQSGNTIYF. CDR3 sequence (DNA): TGTGCCAGCAGTATCCCACGGGGACAGTCCGGAAACACCATATATTTT. The chain links TRBV28 to TRBJ1-3, with 7 bases aligning to TRBD1. The V gene end was trimmed by 5 bases and the J gene end by 4 bases; junction bases not matched to a gene: 11. Germline assignment: CDR1 MDHEN and CDR2 SYDVKM. The CDR3 is made up of 16 amino acids.

This clonotype occurred a few times. The chain employs TRBV19 and TRBJ1-2; no firm D call. The CDR3 is 14 amino acids. Between the trimmed V and J ends, which lost 2 bases and 4 bases, there was a span of 11 bases. Germline assignment: CDR1 LNHDA and CDR2 SQIVND (reference sequence). The CDR3: CASSIWVLSYGYTF. CDR3 coding DNA: TGTGCCAGTAGTATATGGGTACTCTCCTATGGCTACACCTTC.

This clonotype was observed at least ten times. The chain carries TRBV7-6 and TRBJ2-1; 9 bases fit TRBD2. The junction had 5 bases not matched to a gene; V was cut back by 5 bases and J by 6 bases. Germline values: CDR1 SGHVS, CDR2 FNYEAQ. The CDR3 is made up of 14 amino acids. Here the CDR3 DNA reads TGTGCCAGCAGCCCTCGCGGGGGGGGCAATGAGCAGTTCTTC. This codes for CASSPRGGGNEQFF.

By sample fraction, this clonotype is medium-sized (0.01 to 0.1%). V gene TRBV12-3 or TRBV12-4 combines with J gene TRBJ2-2; unclear D gene. This CDR3 has 14 amino acids. The germline V and J ends were trimmed by 2 bases and 4 bases, with 8 bases remaining between them. In nucleotides, the CDR3 is TGTGCCAGCAGTTTAAGACCGGGCACCGGGGAGCTGTTTTTT. Protein product: CASSLRPGTGELFF.

The V and J genes are TRBV28 and TRBJ1-2, with 7 positions matching TRBD1. The V gene end was trimmed by 3 bases and the J gene end by 1 base; junction bases not matched to a gene: 2. The CDR3 is made up of 14 amino acids. Germline values: CDR1 MDHEN, CDR2 SYDVKM. The CDR3 loop is CASSFQGVNYGYTF. In DNA form, the CDR3 reads TGTGCCAGCAGTTTCCAGGGGGTTAACTATGGCTACACCTTC.

There are a few counts of this clonotype. This sequence joins TRBV27 and TRBJ2-3, with TRBD1 matching over 7 bases. Germline loops: CDR1 MNHEY, CDR2 SMNVEV (reference sequence). This CDR3 is 14 amino acids long. Trimming cost V 6 bases and J 2 bases; bases outside gene matches: 5. CDR3 protein: CASSGRGFTDTQYF. The CDR3 DNA follows: TGTGCCAGCAGCGGCAGGGGGTTCACAGATACGCAGTATTTT.

The chain recombines TRBV27 with TRBJ2-3; the match to TRBD2 covers 7 bases. There are 14 residues in the CDR3. Trimming removed 8 bases from V and 0 bases from J; junction bases left unmatched: 5. Germline values: CDR1 MNHEY, CDR2 SMNVEV (reference sequence). The CDR3 is CASRRGVSTDTQYF. The CDR3 nucleotides read TGTGCCAGCCGTCGGGGGGTTAGCACAGATACGCAGTATTTT.

The chain couples TRBV13 to TRBJ2-7; 9 bases are shared with TRBD1. CDR3 length equals 15 residues. Germline V gene data show CDR1 as PRHDT and CDR2 as FYEKMQ (reference sequence). V lost 2 bases, J lost 4 bases, and 6 bases stayed unmatched. The CDR3 region is CASSLMGTGLYEQYF. In DNA, the CDR3 is TGTGCCAGCAGCTTAATGGGGACAGGGCTGTACGAGCAGTACTTC.

This clonotype has only a few counts. The chain employs TRBV6-5 and TRBJ2-3; D perhaps matches TRBD1 (5 bases). The CDR3 is made up of 16 amino acids. Germline V gives CDR1 MNHEY, CDR2 SVGAGI. The germline V and J ends were trimmed by 2 bases and 2 bases, with 14 bases remaining between them. The CDR3 region has the DNA TGTGCCAGCAGTTACAATTGGGGCGAATTCACAGATACGCAGTATTTT. Its translation is CASSYNWGEFTDTQYF.

In its sample, this clonotype was seen many times. The chain carries TRBV6-2 or TRBV6-3 and TRBJ1-5; TRBD1 is a possible D gene (6 bases). Germline CDR1 reads MNHEY; CDR2 reads SVGEGT. CDR3 length: 14 amino acids. Deletions cut 8 bases from V and 3 bases from J, with 14 bases between. In DNA, the CDR3 is TGTGCCAGCGCGAGCCGGGACATCAATCAGCCCCAGCATTTT. Amino acids: CASASRDINQPQHF.

This clonotype was observed a handful of times. V and J are TRBV5-6 and TRBJ2-1; the D gene is possibly TRBD2 (7 bases). The CDR3 totals 17 residues. CDR1 and CDR2 from the germline V gene are SGHDT and YYEEEE. Trimming left V 4 bases short and J 2 bases short, with 19 bases between. CDR3 nucleotides: TGTGCCAGCAGCGAGGGGGGGGGGCCCAGCCCCTACAATGAGCAGTTCTTC. This codes for CASSEGGGPSPYNEQFF.

This clonotype was counted between two and nine times. The chain links TRBV20-1 to TRBJ2-7; unclear D gene. Trimming pared 6 bases from V and 4 bases from J, leaving 13 bases between. Germline V gene lookup returns CDR1 DFQATT and CDR2 SNEGSKA (reference sequence). The CDR3 sequence is 12 residues long. In DNA, the CDR3 is TGCAGTGCCCCTATAGACGGGTACGAGCAGTACTTC. Protein sequence: CSAPIDGYEQYF.

The CDR3 bases are TGTGCCAGCTCATCATCAGGGTTCGATGAGCAGTTCTTC. The encoded protein is CASSSSGFDEQFF. This rearrangement joins TRBV18 to TRBJ2-1; D is perhaps TRBD1 (5 bases). The CDR3 is made up of 13 amino acids. Per germline, CDR1 KGHSH and CDR2 LQKENI. Trimming took 5 bases from V and 8 from J, leaving 13 bases between them.

This clonotype appeared many times. This sequence joins TRBV7-2 and TRBJ1-5; 10 positions agree with TRBD1. Germline V gene sequence: CDR1 SGHTA, CDR2 FQGNSA. With 3 bases clipped from V and 8 bases from J, the junction kept 1 base outside the gene matches. The CDR3 runs 13 residues. The CDR3 is CASSFGQGEPQHF. In DNA form, the CDR3 reads TGTGCCAGCAGCTTTGGACAGGGGGAGCCCCAGCATTTT.

In its sample, this clonotype was seen a few times. The V and J genes are TRBV6-2 or TRBV6-3 and TRBJ2-7; TRBD2 matches at 8 bases. J lost 2 bases, V lost 4 bases, and 7 bases had no gene match. The CDR3 runs 15 residues. Germline values: CDR1 MNHEY, CDR2 SVGEGT. CDR3 sequence reads: CASSFSAGATYEQYV. The CDR3 DNA follows: TGTGCCAGCAGTTTTTCAGCGGGAGCCACCTACGAGCAGTACGTC.

CDR3 residues: CASSERDRVYSGANVLTF. CDR3 bases: TGTGCCAGCAGTGAAAGGGACAGGGTCTACTCTGGGGCCAACGTCCTGACTTTC. V and J are TRBV6-1 and TRBJ2-6, with 9 bases lining up with TRBD1. V lost 2 bases, J lost 0 bases, and 5 bases stayed unmatched. The CDR3 runs 18 residues. From germline, CDR1 is MNHNS and CDR2 SASEGT.